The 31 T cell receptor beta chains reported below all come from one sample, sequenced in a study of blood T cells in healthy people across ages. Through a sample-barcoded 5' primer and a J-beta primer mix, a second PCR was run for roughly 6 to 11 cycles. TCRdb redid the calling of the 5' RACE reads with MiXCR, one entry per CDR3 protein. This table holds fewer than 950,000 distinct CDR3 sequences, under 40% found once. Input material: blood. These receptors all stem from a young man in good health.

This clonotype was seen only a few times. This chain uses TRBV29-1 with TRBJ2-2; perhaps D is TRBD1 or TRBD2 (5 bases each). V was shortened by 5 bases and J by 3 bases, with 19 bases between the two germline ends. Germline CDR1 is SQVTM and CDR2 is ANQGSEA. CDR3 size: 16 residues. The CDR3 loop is CSVTRGPYLDTGELFF. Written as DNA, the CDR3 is TGCAGCGTTACAAGGGGACCATACTTAGACACCGGGGAGCTGTTTTTT.

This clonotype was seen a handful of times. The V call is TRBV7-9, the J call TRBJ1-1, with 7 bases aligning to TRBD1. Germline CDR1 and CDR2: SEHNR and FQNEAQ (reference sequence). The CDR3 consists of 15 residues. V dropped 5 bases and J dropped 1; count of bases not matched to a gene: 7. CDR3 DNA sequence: TGTGCCAGCAGCCGAAAGGACAGGCAGAACACTGAAGCTTTCTTT. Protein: CASSRKDRQNTEAFF.

CDR3 coding DNA: TGTGCCAGCAGGTACGCGCCGGGGGCAGCTTTCTTT. Its protein product is CASRYAPGAAFF. The rearrangement joins TRBV6-6 to TRBJ1-1; possible D gene TRBD1, 6 bases. CDR1 is MNHNY and CDR2 is SVGAGI in the germline V gene (reference sequence). Deletions cut 6 bases from V and 10 bases from J, with 15 bases between. This CDR3 spans 12 amino acids.

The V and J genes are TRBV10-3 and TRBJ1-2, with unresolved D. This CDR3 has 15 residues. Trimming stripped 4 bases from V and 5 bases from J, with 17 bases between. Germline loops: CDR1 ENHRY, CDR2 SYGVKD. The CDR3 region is CAISGDRKDLYGYTF. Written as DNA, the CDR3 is TGTGCCATCAGTGGCGACCGAAAGGACTTATATGGCTACACCTTC.

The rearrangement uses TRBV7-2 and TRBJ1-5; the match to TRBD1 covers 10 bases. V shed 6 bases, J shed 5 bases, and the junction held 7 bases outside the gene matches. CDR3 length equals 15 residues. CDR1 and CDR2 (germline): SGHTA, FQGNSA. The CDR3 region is CASSLDRGQDQPQHF. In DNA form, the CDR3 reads TGTGCCAGCAGTCTCGACAGGGGGCAGGATCAGCCCCAGCATTTT.

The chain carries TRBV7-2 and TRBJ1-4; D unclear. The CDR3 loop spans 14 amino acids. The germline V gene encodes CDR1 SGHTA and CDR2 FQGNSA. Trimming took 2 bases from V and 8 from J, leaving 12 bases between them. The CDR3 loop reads CASSLTGEEEKLFF. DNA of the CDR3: TGTGCCAGCAGCTTAACTGGGGAGGAGGAAAAACTGTTTTTT.

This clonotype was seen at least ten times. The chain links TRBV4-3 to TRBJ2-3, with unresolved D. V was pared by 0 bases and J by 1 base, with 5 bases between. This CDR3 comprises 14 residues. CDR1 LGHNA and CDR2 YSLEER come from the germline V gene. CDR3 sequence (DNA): TGCGCCAGCAGCCAAGATTATCGCACAGATACGCAGTATTTT. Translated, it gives CASSQDYRTDTQYF.

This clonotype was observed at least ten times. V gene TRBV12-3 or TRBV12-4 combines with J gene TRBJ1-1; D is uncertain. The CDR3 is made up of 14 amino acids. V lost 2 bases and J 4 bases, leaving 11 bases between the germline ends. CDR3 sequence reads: CASSLRPLGTEAFF. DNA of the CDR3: TGTGCCAGCAGTTTACGCCCCTTGGGCACTGAAGCTTTCTTT.

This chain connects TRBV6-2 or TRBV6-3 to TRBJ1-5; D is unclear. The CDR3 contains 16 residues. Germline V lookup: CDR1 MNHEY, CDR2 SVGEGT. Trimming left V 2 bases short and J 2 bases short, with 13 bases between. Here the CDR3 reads CASSYSVGLGNQPQHF. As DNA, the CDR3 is TGTGCCAGCAGTTACAGCGTTGGACTTGGCAATCAGCCCCAGCATTTT.

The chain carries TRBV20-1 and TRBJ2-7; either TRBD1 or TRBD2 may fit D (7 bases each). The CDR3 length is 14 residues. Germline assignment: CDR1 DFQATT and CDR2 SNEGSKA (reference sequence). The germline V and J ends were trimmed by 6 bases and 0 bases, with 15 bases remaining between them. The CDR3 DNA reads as TGCAGTGCAACGGACAGGACTAGCTCCTACGAGCAGTACTTC. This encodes CSATDRTSSYEQYF.

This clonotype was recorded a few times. The CDR3 loop reads CASSSGLNEQFF. In DNA form, the CDR3 reads TGCGCCAGCAGCTCCGGACTCAATGAGCAGTTCTTC. The chain uses TRBV5-1 and TRBJ2-1, with D possibly being TRBD2 (5 bases). This CDR3 is 12 amino acids long. Trimming removed 3 bases from V and 6 bases from J, with 7 bases in between. Germline CDR1 and CDR2: SGHRS and YFSETQ.

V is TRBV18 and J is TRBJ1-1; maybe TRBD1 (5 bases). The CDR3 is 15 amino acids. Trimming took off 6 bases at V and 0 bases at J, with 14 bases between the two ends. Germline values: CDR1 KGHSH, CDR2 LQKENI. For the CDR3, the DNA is TGTGCCAGCTCTCCGGAGGGACCCATGAACACTGAAGCTTTCTTT. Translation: CASSPEGPMNTEAFF.

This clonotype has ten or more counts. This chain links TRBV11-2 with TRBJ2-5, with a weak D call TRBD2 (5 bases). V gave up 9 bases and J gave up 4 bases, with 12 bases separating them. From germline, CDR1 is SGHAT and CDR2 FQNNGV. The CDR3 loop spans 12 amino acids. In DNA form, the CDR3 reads TGTGCCAGTCCCGGACTCGGAGAGACCCAGTACTTC. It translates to CASPGLGETQYF.

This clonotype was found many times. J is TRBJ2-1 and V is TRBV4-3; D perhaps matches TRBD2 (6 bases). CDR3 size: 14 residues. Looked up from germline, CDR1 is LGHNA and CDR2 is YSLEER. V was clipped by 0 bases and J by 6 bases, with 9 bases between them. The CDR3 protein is CASSQEGGGNEQFF. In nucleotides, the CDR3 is TGCGCCAGCAGCCAAGAGGGGGGAGGCAATGAGCAGTTCTTC.

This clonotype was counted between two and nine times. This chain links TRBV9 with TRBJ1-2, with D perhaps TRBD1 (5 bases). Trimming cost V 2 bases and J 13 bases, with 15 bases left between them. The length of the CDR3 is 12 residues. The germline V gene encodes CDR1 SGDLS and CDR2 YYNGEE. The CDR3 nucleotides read TGTGCCAGCAGCGTCTCCAGGGCCCCCCCCACCTTC. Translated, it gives CASSVSRAPPTF.

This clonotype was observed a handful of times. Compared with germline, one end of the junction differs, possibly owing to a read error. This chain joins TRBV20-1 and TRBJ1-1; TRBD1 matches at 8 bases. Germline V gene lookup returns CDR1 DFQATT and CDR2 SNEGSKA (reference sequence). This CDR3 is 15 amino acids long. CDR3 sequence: CSASWATGGNTEAFF. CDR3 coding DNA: TGTAGTGCTAGTTGGGCTACAGGGGGGAACACTGAAGCTTTCTTT.

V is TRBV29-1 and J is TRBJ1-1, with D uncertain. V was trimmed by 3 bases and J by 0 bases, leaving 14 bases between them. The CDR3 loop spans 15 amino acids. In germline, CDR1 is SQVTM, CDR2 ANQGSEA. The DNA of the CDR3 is TGCAGCGTTGATCCAGTTCTTAGCTTGAACACTGAAGCTTTCTTT. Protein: CSVDPVLSLNTEAFF.

The CDR3 DNA follows: TGCGCCAGCAGCCCCGCAATGGAGGCGGGATCTTACAATGAGCAGTACTTC. Its translation: CASSPAMEAGSYNEQYF. V gene TRBV5-1 combines with J gene TRBJ2-7; D may be TRBD2 (6 bases). Trimming shortened V by 4 bases and J by 7 bases, and 27 bases separated the two germline ends. The CDR3 has 17 residues. Germline lookup yields CDR1 SGHRS and CDR2 YFSETQ. Looking up the rest from reference TRBV5-1 and TRBJ2-7 gives the full variable domain: KAGVTQTPRYLIKTRGQQVTLSCSPISGHRSVSWYQQTPGQGLQFLFEYFSETQRNKGNFPGRFSGRQFSNSRSEMNVSTLELGDSALYLCASSPAMEAGSYNEQYFGPGTRLTVT.

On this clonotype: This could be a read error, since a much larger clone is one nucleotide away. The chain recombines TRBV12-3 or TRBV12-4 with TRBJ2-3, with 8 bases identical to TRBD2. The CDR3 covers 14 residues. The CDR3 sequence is CAGSLLGGRDTQYF. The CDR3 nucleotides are TGTGCCGGCAGTTTACTCGGCGGGAGGGATACGCAGTATTTT.

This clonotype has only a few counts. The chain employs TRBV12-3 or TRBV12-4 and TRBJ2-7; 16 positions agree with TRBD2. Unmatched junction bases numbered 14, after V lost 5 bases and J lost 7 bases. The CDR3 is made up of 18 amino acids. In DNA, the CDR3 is TGTGCCAGCAGTACCGGGACTAGCGGGGGGGTAATCTACAATGAGCAGTACTTC. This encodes CASSTGTSGGVIYNEQYF.

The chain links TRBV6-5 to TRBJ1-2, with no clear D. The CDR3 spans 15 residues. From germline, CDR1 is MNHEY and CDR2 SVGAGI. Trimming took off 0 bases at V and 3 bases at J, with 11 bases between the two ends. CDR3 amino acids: CASSYSPGAHYGYTF. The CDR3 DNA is TGTGCCAGCAGTTACTCGCCGGGTGCCCACTATGGCTACACCTTC.

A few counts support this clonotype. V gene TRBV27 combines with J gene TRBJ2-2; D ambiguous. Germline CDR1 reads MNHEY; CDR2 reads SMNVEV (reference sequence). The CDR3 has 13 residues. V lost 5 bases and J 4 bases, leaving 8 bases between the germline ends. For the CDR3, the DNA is TGTGCCAGCAGTGTTGGCAGCACCGGGGAGCTGTTTTTT. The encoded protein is CASSVGSTGELFF.

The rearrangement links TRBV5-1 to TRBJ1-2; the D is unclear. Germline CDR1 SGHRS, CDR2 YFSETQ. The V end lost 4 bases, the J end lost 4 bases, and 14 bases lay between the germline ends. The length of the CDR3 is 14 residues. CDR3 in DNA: TGCGCCAGCAGCGTGGAAGGGATCGGCTATGGCTACACCTTC. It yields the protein CASSVEGIGYGYTF.

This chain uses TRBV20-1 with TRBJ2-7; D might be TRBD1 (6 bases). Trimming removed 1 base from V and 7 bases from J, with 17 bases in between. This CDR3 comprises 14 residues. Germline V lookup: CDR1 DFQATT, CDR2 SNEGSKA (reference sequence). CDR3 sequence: CSARGGARGNEQYF. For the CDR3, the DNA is TGCAGTGCTAGAGGGGGCGCCAGGGGTAATGAGCAGTACTTC.

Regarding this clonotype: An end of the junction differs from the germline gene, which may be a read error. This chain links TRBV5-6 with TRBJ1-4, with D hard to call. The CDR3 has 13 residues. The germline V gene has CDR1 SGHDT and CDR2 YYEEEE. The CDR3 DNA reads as TGTGCCAGCAGCGACGGACGAGGTGAAAAACCGTTTTTT. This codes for CASSDGRGEKPFF. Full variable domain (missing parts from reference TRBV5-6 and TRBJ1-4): DAGVTQSPTHLIKTRGQQVTLRCSPKSGHDTVSWYQQALGQGPQFIFQYYEEEERQRGNFPDRFSGHQFPNYSSELNVNALLLGDSALYLCASSDGRGEKPFFGSGTQLSVL.

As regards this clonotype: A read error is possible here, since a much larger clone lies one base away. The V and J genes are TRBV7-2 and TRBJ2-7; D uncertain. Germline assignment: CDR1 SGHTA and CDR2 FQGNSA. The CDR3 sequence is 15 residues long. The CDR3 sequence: CASSLGLQSSYAQYF. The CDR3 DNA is TGTGCCAGCAGCTTAGGGCTACAGAGCTCCTACGCGCAGTACTTC.

CDR3: CASSDQGGNEQYF. CDR3 in DNA: TGTGCCAGCAGTGACCAGGGTGGCAATGAGCAGTACTTC. The chain couples TRBV6-4 to TRBJ2-5, with a weak D call TRBD1 (5 bases). V shed 2 bases and J shed 11 bases, with 15 bases lying between them. The CDR3 covers 13 residues. The V gene's germline CDR1 is MRHNA and CDR2 SNTAGT.

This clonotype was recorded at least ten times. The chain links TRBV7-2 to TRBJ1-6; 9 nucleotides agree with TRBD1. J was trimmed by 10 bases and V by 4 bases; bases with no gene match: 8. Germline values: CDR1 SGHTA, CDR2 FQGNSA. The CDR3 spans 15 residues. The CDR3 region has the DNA TGTGCCAGCAGCTCTACTGGGACAGGGAACTCACCCCTCCACTTT. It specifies CASSSTGTGNSPLHF. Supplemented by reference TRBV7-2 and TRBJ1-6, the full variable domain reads GAGVSQSPSNKVTEKGKDVELRCDPISGHTALYWYRQSLGQGLEFLIYFQGNSAPDKSGLPSDRFSAERTGGSVSTLTIQRTQQEDSAVYLCASSSTGTGNSPLHFGNGTRLTVT.

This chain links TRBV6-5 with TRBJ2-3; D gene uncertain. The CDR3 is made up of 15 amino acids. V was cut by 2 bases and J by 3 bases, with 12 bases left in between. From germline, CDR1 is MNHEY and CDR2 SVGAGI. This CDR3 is CASSYLGPWTDTQYF. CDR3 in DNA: TGTGCCAGCAGTTACCTAGGACCCTGGACAGATACGCAGTATTTT.

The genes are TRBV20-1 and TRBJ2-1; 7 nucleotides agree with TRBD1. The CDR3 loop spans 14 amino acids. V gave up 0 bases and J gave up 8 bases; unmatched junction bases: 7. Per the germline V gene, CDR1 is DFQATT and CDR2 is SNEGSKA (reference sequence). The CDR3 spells CSARDFSQGDEQFF. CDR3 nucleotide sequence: TGCAGTGCTAGAGATTTCAGCCAGGGGGATGAGCAGTTCTTC.

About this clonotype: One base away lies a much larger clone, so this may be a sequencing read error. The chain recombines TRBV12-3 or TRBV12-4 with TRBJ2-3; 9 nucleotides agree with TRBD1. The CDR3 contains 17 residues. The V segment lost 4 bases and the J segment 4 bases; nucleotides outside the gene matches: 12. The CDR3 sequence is CASSSPVGTGIADTQYF. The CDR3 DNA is TGTGCCAGCAGTTCGCCCGTAGGGACAGGGATCGCAGATACGCAGTATTTT.